This T cell receptor (beta chain) is from a study of CD8 T cells in ankylosing spondylitis. Study conclusions and caveats: According to the report, clones linked to the disease were significantly enriched in matched synovial fluid samples taken from ankylosing spondylitis patients.

Each CDR3 protein gets one entry after TCRdb re-called the 5' RACE reads with MiXCR. In the table there are around 230,000 distinct CDR3 sequences, about 9.1% of which are singletons. Germline CDR1 is ENHRY and CDR2 is SYGVKD. V was pared by 0 bases and J by 6 bases, with 15 bases of the junction left unmatched. This CDR3 has 19 amino acids. This clonotype was detected ten times or more. Antigen specificity is unknown. The sequenced sample was blood, either unsorted or a sorted T cell fraction (not recorded which). The chain links TRBV10-3 to TRBJ2-3, with 10 bases fitting TRBD2. This receptor was taken from a male donor with ankylosing spondylitis or in good health (not recorded which). CDR3 bases: TGTGCCATCAGTGAGTCCAGGTCTAGCGGGAGCCCCGTCACGGATACGCAGTATTTT. Encoded protein: CAISESRSSGSPVTDTQYF.